This is a list of T cell receptor beta chains from one sample in a study of shared clonotypes between healthy human individuals. Sequenced by immunoSEQ multiplex PCR; TCRdb stores in-frame clones only, minus some. The sample gives 560,000 or so clones, 95% to 97% of which show up once; roughly 0.12% is in the top ten. Sequencing input: naive CD8+ T cells sorted from blood. Receptors originate from a woman in her 30s in good health. CDR3s include the opening cysteine and the closing phenylalanine or tryptophan. The D gene is left open where the match is weak. Clone size is given for some rows only: seen once, a few or many times, or a class if the clone is expanded.

J: TRBJ2-7
V: TRBV7-2
size: once
D: NA
CDR3: CASSVGTRTYEQYF
DNA: TGTGCCAGCAGCGTCGGGACGCGGACCTACGAGCAGTACTTC

J: TRBJ2-2
V: TRBV4-1
size: NA
D: TRBD2
CDR3: CASSPGTSGSLVGELFF
DNA: TGCGCCAGCAGCCCGGGGACTAGCGGGAGCCTGGTCGGGGAGCTGTTTTTT

J: TRBJ2-7
V: TRBV28
size: NA
D: NA
CDR3: CASSLQGASYEQYF
DNA: TGTGCCAGCAGTTTACAGGGAGCCTCCTACGAGCAGTACTTC

J: TRBJ2-7
V: TRBV5-1
size: NA
D: NA
CDR3: CASSFRTQGNEQYF
DNA: TGCGCCAGCAGCTTCCGAACCCAGGGCAACGAGCAGTACTTC

J: TRBJ2-5
V: TRBV20-1
size: NA
D: NA
CDR3: CSASGGETQYF
DNA: TGCAGTGCTAGTGGGGGAGAGACCCAGTACTTC

J: TRBJ2-3
V: TRBV15
size: NA
D: TRBD2
CDR3: CATSGSGSSTDTQYF
DNA: TGTGCCACCAGCGGTAGCGGGAGTAGCACAGATACGCAGTATTTT

J: TRBJ2-7
V: TRBV28
size: NA
D: TRBD2
CDR3: CASGGRYRYEQYF
DNA: TGTGCCAGCGGCGGGAGGTATCGCTACGAGCAGTACTTC

J: TRBJ2-5
V: TRBV6-5
size: NA
D: TRBD1
CDR3: CASSDRGQETQYF
DNA: TGTGCCAGCTCGGACAGGGGCCAAGAGACCCAGTACTTC

J: TRBJ1-3
V: TRBV27
size: NA
D: NA
CDR3: CASSLGRSSGNTIYF
DNA: TGTGCCAGCAGTTTGGGGCGATCCTCTGGAAACACCATATATTTT

J: TRBJ1-1
V: TRBV4-2
size: NA
D: TRBD1
CDR3: CASSPGQQNTEAFF
DNA: TGTGCCAGCAGCCCGGGACAGCAGAACACTGAAGCTTTCTTT

J: TRBJ2-7
V: TRBV27
size: NA
D: TRBD2
CDR3: CASSSAGAGVFNEQYF
DNA: TGTGCCAGCAGTTCCGCCGGTGCGGGAGTGTTCAACGAGCAGTACTTC

J: TRBJ1-1
V: TRBV30
size: NA
D: NA
CDR3: CAWADSIEAFF
DNA: TGTGCCTGGGCGGACAGCATTGAAGCTTTCTTT

J: TRBJ2-1
V: TRBV5-4
size: NA
D: TRBD2
CDR3: CASSLLAGGRVNEQFF
DNA: TGTGCCAGCAGCTTACTAGCGGGAGGGCGGGTCAATGAGCAGTTCTTC

J: TRBJ2-3
V: TRBV4-1
size: NA
D: TRBD1
CDR3: CASSQAGTDSTDTQYF
DNA: TGCGCCAGCAGCCAAGCTGGGACAGATTCCACAGATACGCAGTATTTT

J: TRBJ1-1
V: TRBV28
size: few
D: NA
CDR3: CASSLGNTEAFF
DNA: TGTGCCAGCAGTTTAGGAAACACTGAAGCTTTCTTT

J: TRBJ2-7
V: TRBV6-1
size: NA
D: TRBD2
CDR3: CASSPSLAGGLEQYF
DNA: TGTGCCAGCAGCCCCTCACTAGCGGGAGGGCTTGAGCAGTACTTC

J: TRBJ2-7
V: TRBV4-1
size: NA
D: TRBD2
CDR3: CASSLFIAGAYEQYF
DNA: TGCGCCAGCAGCCTCTTTATAGCGGGAGCTTACGAGCAGTACTTC

J: TRBJ2-7
V: TRBV28
size: NA
D: NA
CDR3: CASSLYGLANNYEQYF
DNA: TGTGCCAGCAGTTTATATGGGCTAGCTAACAACTACGAGCAGTACTTC

J: TRBJ1-1
V: TRBV19
size: NA
D: NA
CDR3: CASSILEDSEAFF
DNA: TGTGCCAGTAGTATATTGGAAGACAGTGAAGCTTTCTTT

J: TRBJ2-7
V: TRBV14
size: NA
D: TRBD1
CDR3: CASSQVTGDEQYF
DNA: TGTGCCAGCAGCCAAGTAACAGGGGACGAGCAGTATTTC

J: TRBJ2-1
V: TRBV2
size: NA
D: TRBD2
CDR3: CASSELGLAGGPIDNEQFF
DNA: TGTGCCAGCAGTGAGCTTGGACTAGCGGGAGGGCCGATAGACAATGAGCAGTTCTTC

J: TRBJ2-3
V: TRBV10-3
size: NA
D: NA
CDR3: CAISESFGSQQYF
DNA: TGTGCCATCAGTGAGTCGTTTGGGAGCCAGCAGTATTTT

J: TRBJ2-7
V: TRBV28
size: NA
D: NA
CDR3: CASSFYGIYEQYF
DNA: TGTGCCAGCAGTTTTTATGGGATCTACGAGCAGTACTTC

J: TRBJ2-1
V: TRBV7-9
size: NA
D: TRBD2
CDR3: CASSLLAGGYNEQFF
DNA: TGTGCCAGCAGCTTACTAGCGGGAGGGTACAATGAGCAGTTCTTC

J: TRBJ2-5
V: TRBV28
size: NA
D: NA
CDR3: CASSLTGDGLQETQYF
DNA: TGTGCCAGCAGTTTAACGGGGGACGGTCTCCAAGAGACCCAGTACTTC

J: TRBJ2-1
V: TRBV9
size: NA
D: NA
CDR3: CASSVLTGAVYEQFF
DNA: TGTGCCAGCAGCGTACTTACGGGGGCGGTCTATGAGCAGTTCTTC

J: TRBJ2-7
V: TRBV28
size: NA
D: TRBD2
CDR3: CASSLGTSYEQYF
DNA: TGTGCCAGCAGTTTAGGGACTAGCTACGAGCAGTACTTC

J: TRBJ2-3
V: TRBV5-1
size: NA
D: TRBD2
CDR3: CASSWTSGRGFSTDTQYF
DNA: TGCGCCAGCAGCTGGACTAGCGGGAGGGGTTTTAGCACAGATACGCAGTATTTT

J: TRBJ2-1
V: TRBV9
size: NA
D: NA
CDR3: CASSSGLSSYNEQFF
DNA: TGTGCCAGCAGCTCGGGACTCAGCTCCTACAATGAGCAGTTCTTC

J: TRBJ2-2
V: TRBV7-9
size: NA
D: TRBD1
CDR3: CASSFGQENTGELFF
DNA: TGTGCCAGCAGCTTCGGACAGGAGAACACCGGGGAGCTGTTTTTT

J: TRBJ1-4
V: TRBV5-6
size: once
D: NA
CDR3: CASSHEMTNEKLFF
DNA: TGTGCCAGCAGCCATGAAATGACTAATGAAAAACTGTTTTTT

J: TRBJ1-3
V: TRBV2
size: NA
D: NA
CDR3: CASLVEGRESGNTIYF
DNA: TGTGCCAGCTTGGTCGAAGGGAGGGAATCTGGAAACACCATATATTTT

J: TRBJ2-2
V: TRBV9
size: NA
D: NA
CDR3: CASSVDKGWDTGELFF
DNA: TGTGCCAGCAGCGTAGACAAGGGTTGGGACACCGGGGAGCTGTTTTTT

J: TRBJ1-1
V: TRBV19
size: NA
D: TRBD1
CDR3: CASSRTGDTEAFF
DNA: TGTGCCAGTAGTAGGACAGGGGACACTGAAGCTTTCTTT

J: TRBJ2-1
V: TRBV6-1
size: NA
D: TRBD2
CDR3: CASSAGLAGGPYNEQFF
DNA: TGTGCCAGCAGTGCGGGACTAGCGGGAGGGCCCTACAATGAGCAGTTCTTC

J: TRBJ2-1
V: TRBV2
size: once
D: TRBD2
CDR3: CASRQTSSDEQFF
DNA: TGTGCCAGCAGACAGACTAGCAGCGATGAGCAGTTCTTC

J: TRBJ2-3
V: TRBV7-6
size: NA
D: TRBD2
CDR3: CASSSGTSGTDTQYF
DNA: TGTGCCAGCAGCAGCGGGACTAGCGGCACAGATACGCAGTATTTT

J: TRBJ2-7
V: TRBV25-1
size: NA
D: TRBD1
CDR3: CASSRAEGTGRRNEQYF
DNA: TGTGCCAGCAGTAGGGCAGAAGGGACAGGGCGGAGGAACGAGCAGTACTTC

J: TRBJ2-7
V: TRBV28
size: NA
D: TRBD1
CDR3: CATEDRGSTKNLYEQYF
DNA: TGTGCCACCGAAGACAGGGGCTCAACTAAAAATCTTTACGAGCAGTACTTC

J: TRBJ1-1
V: TRBV6-6
size: NA
D: NA
CDR3: CASSDPDNTEAFF
DNA: TGTGCCAGCAGTGATCCGGATAACACTGAAGCTTTCTTT

J: TRBJ2-7
V: TRBV4-2
size: NA
D: NA
CDR3: CASSLTPSRGDEQYF
DNA: TGTGCCAGCAGCCTTACCCCTAGCCGAGGCGACGAGCAGTACTTC

J: TRBJ2-7
V: TRBV6-1
size: NA
D: NA
CDR3: CASLADSSYEQYF
DNA: TGTGCCAGCCTAGCGGACAGCTCCTACGAGCAGTACTTC

J: TRBJ2-2
V: TRBV6-1
size: once
D: NA
CDR3: CASSEAHRRHHTGELFF
DNA: TGTGCCAGCAGTGAAGCTCACAGGCGCCATCACACCGGGGAGCTGTTTTTT

J: TRBJ2-7
V: TRBV28
size: NA
D: NA
CDR3: CASSYPTYEQYF
DNA: TGTGCCAGCAGTTACCCCACCTACGAGCAGTACTTC

J: TRBJ2-1
V: TRBV15
size: NA
D: TRBD2
CDR3: CATSRDKRGSSYNEQFF
DNA: TGTGCCACCAGCAGAGATAAGCGGGGGAGCTCCTACAATGAGCAGTTCTTC

J: TRBJ1-4
V: TRBV27
size: NA
D: TRBD1
CDR3: CASSPTVGDRNEKLFF
DNA: TGTGCCAGCAGTCCTACCGTGGGGGACAGGAATGAAAAACTGTTTTTT

J: TRBJ2-7
V: TRBV9
size: NA
D: NA
CDR3: CASSVDTTSYEQYF
DNA: TGTGCCAGCAGCGTAGATACTACATCCTACGAGCAGTACTTC

J: TRBJ2-7
V: TRBV5-8
size: NA
D: NA
CDR3: CASSSKVGEQYF
DNA: TGTGCCAGCAGCTCGAAAGTGGGGGAGCAGTACTTC

J: TRBJ2-2
V: TRBV23-1
size: NA
D: NA
CDR3: CASSQWETGELFF
DNA: TGCGCCAGCAGTCAGTGGGAGACCGGGGAGCTGTTTTTT

J: TRBJ2-7
V: TRBV27
size: NA
D: TRBD1
CDR3: CASSLLGTGYSYEQYF
DNA: TGTGCCAGCAGCCTTCTCGGGACAGGGTATTCCTACGAGCAGTACTTC

J: TRBJ2-3
V: TRBV7-9
size: NA
D: TRBD2
CDR3: CASSLVAGVSTDTQYF
DNA: TGTGCCAGCAGCTTAGTTGCGGGAGTGAGCACAGATACGCAGTATTTT

J: TRBJ2-1
V: TRBV7-9
size: NA
D: TRBD1
CDR3: CASSPGTEYNEQFF
DNA: TGTGCCAGCAGCCCCGGGACAGAATACAATGAGCAGTTCTTC

J: TRBJ2-1
V: TRBV11-1
size: NA
D: NA
CDR3: CASRERGVNEQFF
DNA: TGTGCCAGCAGGGAAAGGGGGGTCAATGAGCAGTTCTTC

J: TRBJ2-4
V: TRBV9
size: NA
D: TRBD1
CDR3: CASSVDGTGQNIQYF
DNA: TGTGCCAGCAGCGTCGACGGGACAGGGCAAAACATTCAGTACTTC

J: TRBJ2-2
V: TRBV4-1
size: few
D: TRBD2
CDR3: CASSQWTSGTTGELFF
DNA: TGCGCCAGCAGCCAATGGACTAGCGGGACCACCGGGGAGCTGTTTTTT

J: TRBJ1-1
V: TRBV7-9
size: NA
D: NA
CDR3: CASSPRLSMNTEAFF
DNA: TGTGCCAGCAGCCCGAGACTGAGCATGAACACTGAAGCTTTCTTT

J: TRBJ2-7
V: TRBV30
size: NA
D: NA
CDR3: CAWSGGASSYEQYF
DNA: TGTGCCTGGAGTGGGGGGGCCTCCTCCTACGAGCAGTACTTC